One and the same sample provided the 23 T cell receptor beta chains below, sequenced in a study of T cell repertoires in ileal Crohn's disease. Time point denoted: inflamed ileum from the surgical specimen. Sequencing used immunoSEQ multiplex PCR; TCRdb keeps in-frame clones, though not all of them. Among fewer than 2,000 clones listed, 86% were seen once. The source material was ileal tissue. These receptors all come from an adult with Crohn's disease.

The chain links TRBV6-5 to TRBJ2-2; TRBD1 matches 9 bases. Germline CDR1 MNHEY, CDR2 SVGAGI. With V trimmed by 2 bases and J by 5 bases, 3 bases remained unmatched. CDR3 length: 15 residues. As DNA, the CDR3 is TGTGCCAGCAGTTACGGGACAGGGAGGACCGGGGAGCTGTTTTTT. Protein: CASSYGTGRTGELFF.

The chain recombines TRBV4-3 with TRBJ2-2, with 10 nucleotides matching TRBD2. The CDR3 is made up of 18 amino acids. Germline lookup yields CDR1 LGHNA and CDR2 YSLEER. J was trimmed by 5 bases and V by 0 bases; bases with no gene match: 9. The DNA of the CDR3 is TGCGCCAGCAGCCAAGAAGCGCTAGCGGGGGCGAGGACCGGGGAGCTGTTTTTT. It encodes CASSQEALAGARTGELFF.

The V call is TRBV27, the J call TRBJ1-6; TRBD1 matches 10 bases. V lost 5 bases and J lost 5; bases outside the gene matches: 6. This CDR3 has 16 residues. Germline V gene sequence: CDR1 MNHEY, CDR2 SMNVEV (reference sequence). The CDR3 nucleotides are TGTGCCAGCAGTCTCTACGGACAGGGGGATAATTCACCCCTCCACTTT. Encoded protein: CASSLYGQGDNSPLHF.

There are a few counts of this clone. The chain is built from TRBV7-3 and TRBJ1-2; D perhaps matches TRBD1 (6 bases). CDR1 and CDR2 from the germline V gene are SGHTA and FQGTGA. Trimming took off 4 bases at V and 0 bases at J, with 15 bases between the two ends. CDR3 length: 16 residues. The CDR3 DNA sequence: TGTGCCAGCAGCTCTACTCTACAGGGCTCTAACTATGGCTACACCTTC. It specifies CASSSTLQGSNYGYTF.

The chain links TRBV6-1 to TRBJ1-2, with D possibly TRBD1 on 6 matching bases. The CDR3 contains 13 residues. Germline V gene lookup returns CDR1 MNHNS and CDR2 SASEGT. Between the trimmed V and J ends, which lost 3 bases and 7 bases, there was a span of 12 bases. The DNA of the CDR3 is TGTGCCAGCAGTGAGGACAGAGACGGTGGCTACACCTTC. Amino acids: CASSEDRDGGYTF.

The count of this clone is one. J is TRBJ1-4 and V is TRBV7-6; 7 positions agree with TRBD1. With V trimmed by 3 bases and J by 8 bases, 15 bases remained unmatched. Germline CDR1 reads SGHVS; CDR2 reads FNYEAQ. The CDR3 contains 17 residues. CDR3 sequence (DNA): TGTGCCAGCAGCTTGCCCCCCACAGGGGCGGGCAGAGAAAAACTGTTTTTT. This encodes CASSLPPTGAGREKLFF.

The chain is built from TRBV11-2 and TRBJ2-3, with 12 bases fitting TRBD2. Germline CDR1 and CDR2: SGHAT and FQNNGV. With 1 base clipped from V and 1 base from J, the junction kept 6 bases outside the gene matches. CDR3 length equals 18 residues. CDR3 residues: CASSLGLAGARRTDTQYF. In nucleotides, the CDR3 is TGTGCCAGCAGCTTAGGACTAGCGGGAGCACGGCGCACAGATACGCAGTATTTT.

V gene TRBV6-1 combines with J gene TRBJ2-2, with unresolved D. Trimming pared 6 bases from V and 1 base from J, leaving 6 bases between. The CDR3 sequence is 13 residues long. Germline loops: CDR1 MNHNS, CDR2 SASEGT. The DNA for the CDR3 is TGTGCCAGCAGGGCTGAGAACACCGGGGAGCTGTTTTTT. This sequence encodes CASRAENTGELFF.

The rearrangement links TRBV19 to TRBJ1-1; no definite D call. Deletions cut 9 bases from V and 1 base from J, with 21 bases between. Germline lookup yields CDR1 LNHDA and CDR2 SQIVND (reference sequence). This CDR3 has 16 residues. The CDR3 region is CASKAPGMGRNTEAFF. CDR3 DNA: TGTGCCAGCAAGGCTCCGGGGATGGGTCGGAACACTGAAGCTTTCTTT.

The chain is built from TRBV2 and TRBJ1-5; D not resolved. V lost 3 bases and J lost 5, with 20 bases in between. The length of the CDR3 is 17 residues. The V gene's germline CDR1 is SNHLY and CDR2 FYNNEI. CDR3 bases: TGTGCCAGCAGTGAGGTAGGCGGCGGGAGGACCGATCAGCCCCAGCATTTT. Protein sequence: CASSEVGGGRTDQPQHF.

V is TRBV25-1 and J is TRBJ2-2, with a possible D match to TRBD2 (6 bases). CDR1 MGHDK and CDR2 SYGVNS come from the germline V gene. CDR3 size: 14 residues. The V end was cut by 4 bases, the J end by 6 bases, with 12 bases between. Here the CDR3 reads CASSVTSFPGELFF. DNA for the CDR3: TGTGCCAGCAGTGTTACTAGCTTCCCCGGGGAGCTGTTTTTT.

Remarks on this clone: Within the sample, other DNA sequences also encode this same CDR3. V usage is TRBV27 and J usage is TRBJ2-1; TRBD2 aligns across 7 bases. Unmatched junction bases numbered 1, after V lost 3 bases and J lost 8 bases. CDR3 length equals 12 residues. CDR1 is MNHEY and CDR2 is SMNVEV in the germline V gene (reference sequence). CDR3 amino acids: CASSFRGDEQFF. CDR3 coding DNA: TGTGCCAGCAGTTTCCGGGGGGATGAGCAGTTCTTC.

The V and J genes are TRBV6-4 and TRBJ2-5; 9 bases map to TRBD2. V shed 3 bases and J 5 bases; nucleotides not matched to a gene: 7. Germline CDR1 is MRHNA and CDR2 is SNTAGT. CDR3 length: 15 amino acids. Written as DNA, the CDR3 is TGTGCCAGCAGTGAATTAGCGGGGGATCTGGAGACCCAGTACTTC. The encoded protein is CASSELAGDLETQYF.

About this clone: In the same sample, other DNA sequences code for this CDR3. In nucleotides, the CDR3 is TGTGCCAGCAGCTTAACAGGGAGGTCCTACAATGAGCAGTTCTTC. Protein product: CASSLTGRSYNEQFF. The genes are TRBV13 and TRBJ2-1; D could derive from TRBD1 or TRBD2 (6 bases each). Germline lookup yields CDR1 PRHDT and CDR2 FYEKMQ (reference sequence). CDR3 length: 15 amino acids. V dropped 2 bases and J dropped 1 base, with 9 bases sitting between them. Variable domain in full (rest from reference TRBV13 and TRBJ2-1): AAGVIQSPRHLIKEKRETATLKCYPIPRHDTVYWYQQGPGQDPQFLISFYEKMQSDKGSIPDRFSAQQFSDYHSELNMSSLELGDSALYFCASSLTGRSYNEQFFGPGTRLTVL.

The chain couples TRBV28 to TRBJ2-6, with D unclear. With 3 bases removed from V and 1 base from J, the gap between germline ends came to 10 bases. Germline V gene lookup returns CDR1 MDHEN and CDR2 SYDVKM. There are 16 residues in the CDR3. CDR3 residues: CASSLGETSGANVLTF. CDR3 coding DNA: TGTGCCAGCAGTTTGGGTGAGACTTCTGGGGCCAACGTCCTGACTTTC.

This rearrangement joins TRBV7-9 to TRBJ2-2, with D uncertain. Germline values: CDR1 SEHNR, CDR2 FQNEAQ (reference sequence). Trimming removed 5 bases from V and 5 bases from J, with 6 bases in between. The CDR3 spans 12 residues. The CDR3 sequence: CASSIRTGELFF. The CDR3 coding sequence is TGTGCCAGCAGCATCAGGACCGGGGAGCTGTTTTTT.

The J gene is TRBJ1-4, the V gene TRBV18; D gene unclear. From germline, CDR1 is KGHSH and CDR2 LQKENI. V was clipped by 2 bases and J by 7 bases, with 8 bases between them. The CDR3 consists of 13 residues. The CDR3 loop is CASSPSRFEKLFF. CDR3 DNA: TGTGCCAGCTCACCATCCAGGTTTGAAAAACTGTTTTTT.

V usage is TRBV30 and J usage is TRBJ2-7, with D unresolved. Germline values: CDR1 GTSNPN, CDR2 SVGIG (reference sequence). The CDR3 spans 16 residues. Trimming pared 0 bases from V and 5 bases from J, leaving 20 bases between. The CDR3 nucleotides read TGTGCCTGGAGTGTACGGGTCTTGGCCAAGGGCCACGAGCAGTACTTC. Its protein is CAWSVRVLAKGHEQYF.

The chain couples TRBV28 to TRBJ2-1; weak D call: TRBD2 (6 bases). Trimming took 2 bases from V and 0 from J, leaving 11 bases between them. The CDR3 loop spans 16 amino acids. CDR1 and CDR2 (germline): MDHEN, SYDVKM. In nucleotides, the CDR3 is TGTGCCAGCAGTTTAGGGAGGCAAAGCTCCTACAATGAGCAGTTCTTC. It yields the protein CASSLGRQSSYNEQFF.

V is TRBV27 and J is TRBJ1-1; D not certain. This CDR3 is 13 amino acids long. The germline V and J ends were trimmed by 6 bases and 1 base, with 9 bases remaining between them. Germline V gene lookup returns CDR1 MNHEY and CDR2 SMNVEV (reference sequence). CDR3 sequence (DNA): TGTGCCAGCAGAATAGATCAGAACACTGAAGCTTTCTTT. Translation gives CASRIDQNTEAFF.

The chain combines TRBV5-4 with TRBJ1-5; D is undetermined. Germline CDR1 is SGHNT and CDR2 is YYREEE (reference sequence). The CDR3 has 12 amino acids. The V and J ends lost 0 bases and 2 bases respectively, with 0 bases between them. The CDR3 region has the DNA TGTGCCAGCAGCTTGGGCAATCAGCCCCAGCATTTT. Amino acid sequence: CASSLGNQPQHF.

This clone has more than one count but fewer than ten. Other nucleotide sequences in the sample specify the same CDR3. In nucleotides, the CDR3 is TGTGCCAGCAGTTTTCGGGGGGACGAGCAGTACTTC. It translates to CASSFRGDEQYF. The rearrangement uses TRBV27 and TRBJ2-7, with 7 positions matching TRBD2. Trimming at V came to 3 bases and at J to 5 bases, leaving 1 base not matched to a gene. The germline gives CDR1 MNHEY, CDR2 SMNVEV (reference sequence). CDR3 length: 12 residues.

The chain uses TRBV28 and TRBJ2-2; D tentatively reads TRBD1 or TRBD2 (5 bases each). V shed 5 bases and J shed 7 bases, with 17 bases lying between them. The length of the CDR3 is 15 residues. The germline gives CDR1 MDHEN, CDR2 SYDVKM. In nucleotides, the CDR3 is TGTGCCAGCAGTGGAGGACAAACTGAAATCGGGGAGCTGTTTTTT. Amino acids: CASSGGQTEIGELFF.